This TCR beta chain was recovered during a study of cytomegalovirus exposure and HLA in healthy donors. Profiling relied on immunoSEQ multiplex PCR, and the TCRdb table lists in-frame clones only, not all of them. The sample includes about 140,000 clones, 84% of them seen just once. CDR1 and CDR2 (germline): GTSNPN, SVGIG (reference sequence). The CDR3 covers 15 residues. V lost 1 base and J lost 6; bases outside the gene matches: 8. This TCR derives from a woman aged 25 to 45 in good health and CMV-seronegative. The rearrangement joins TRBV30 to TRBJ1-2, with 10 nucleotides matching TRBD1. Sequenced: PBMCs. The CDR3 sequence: CAWSGTGGPLDGYTF. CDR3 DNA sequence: TGTGCCTGGAGTGGGACAGGGGGACCTCTCGATGGCTACACCTTC.